Listed below are T cell receptor beta chains from one sample, sequenced in a study of OX40 agonist ivuxolimab in advanced cancers. The protocol was immunoSEQ multiplex PCR, while the TCRdb copy is restricted to in-frame clones and leaves out a portion. The sample has under 200,000 clones, approximately 94% seen once. Source: CD4+ or CD8+ T cells sorted from blood, taken in a trial of the OX40 agonist ivuxolimab. Source of these receptors: an adult with an advanced solid tumor such as melanoma, head and neck, liver or kidney cancer. The CDR3 runs from the conserved cysteine through the conserved F or W. D genes are given only for firm matches. The size field is filled for only some rows; it gives once, few, many or a size class.

TRBV9,TRBJ1-3,.,once,CASSAHGSDDGNTIYF,TGTGCCAGCAGCGCCCACGGGTCGGATGATGGAAACACCATATATTTT
TRBV7-2,TRBJ1-5,.,.,CASSLSPGRNQPQHF,TGTGCCAGCAGCTTGTCTCCCGGGAGGAATCAGCCCCAGCATTTT
TRBV28,TRBJ2-7,TRBD1,.,CASSLLQGSYEQYF,TGTGCCAGCAGTCTCTTACAGGGGTCCTACGAGCAGTACTTC
TRBV10-1,TRBJ2-7,TRBD1,.,CAIPGTGPSYEQYF,TGCGCCATTCCTGGGACAGGGCCCTCCTACGAGCAGTACTTC
TRBV11-2,TRBJ2-3,TRBD2,.,CASSLALAGGWGTDTQYF,TGTGCCAGCAGCTTAGCACTAGCGGGAGGGTGGGGCACAGATACGCAGTATTTT
TRBV6-5,TRBJ1-1,TRBD1,.,CASSYLGQGPFF,TGTGCCAGCAGTTACTTGGGACAGGGACCTTTCTTT
TRBV7-9,TRBJ1-5,.,.,CASSPGPGLYSNQPQHF,TGTGCCAGCAGCCCCGGACCGGGACTTTATAGCAATCAGCCCCAGCATTTT
TRBV6-1,TRBJ2-1,TRBD2,.,CASSVRAGETYNEQFF,TGTGCCAGCAGTGTCCGGGCGGGAGAAACCTACAATGAGCAGTTCTTC
TRBV25-1,TRBJ2-1,TRBD2,.,CATQSGRRGNEQFF,TGTGCCACCCAGAGCGGGAGGAGGGGTAATGAGCAGTTCTTC
TRBV7-9,TRBJ2-5,TRBD1,few,CASSDRDQTQYF,TGTGCCAGCAGTGACAGGGATCAGACCCAGTACTTC
TRBV18,TRBJ2-7,.,.,CASSPPGVGEQYF,TGTGCCAGCTCACCTCCGGGGGTAGGCGAGCAGTACTTC
TRBV4-2,TRBJ1-3,.,.,CASSPFREAGNTIYF,TGTGCCAGCAGCCCTTTCAGGGAAGCGGGAAACACCATATATTTT
TRBV7-8,TRBJ2-1,.,.,CASSLAGTTDYNEQFF,TGTGCCAGCAGCTTAGCGGGGACCACAGACTACAATGAGCAGTTCTTC
TRBV7-9,TRBJ2-1,.,.,CASSLDGGNNEQFF,TGTGCCAGCAGCTTAGATGGGGGGAACAATGAGCAGTTCTTC
TRBV9,TRBJ2-7,.,.,CASSALGGQGTYEQYF,TGTGCCAGCAGCGCGTTAGGGGGGCAGGGGACCTACGAGCAGTACTTC
TRBV4-1,TRBJ1-5,.,once,CASSRTPVDQPQHF,TGCGCCAGCAGCCGGACTCCCGTCGATCAGCCCCAGCATTTT
TRBV29-1,TRBJ1-2,TRBD1,.,CSVEERGLGGYGYTF,TGCAGCGTTGAAGAAAGGGGGCTAGGAGGCTATGGCTACACCTTC
TRBV5-1,TRBJ2-1,TRBD2,.,CASRSGGYDNEQFF,TGCGCCAGCCGTAGCGGGGGGTACGACAATGAGCAGTTCTTC
TRBV6-1,TRBJ1-5,TRBD1,.,CASSELRDRHQPQHF,TGTGCCAGCAGTGAATTGAGGGACAGACATCAGCCCCAGCATTTT
TRBV7-2,TRBJ2-5,.,.,CASSLVAVPRKTQYF,TGTGCCAGCAGCTTAGTCGCGGTCCCAAGGAAGACCCAGTACTTC
TRBV9,TRBJ1-2,TRBD1,.,CASSVGVGDSYGYTF,TGTGCCAGCAGCGTAGGTGTAGGGGACAGCTATGGCTACACCTTC
TRBV10-3,TRBJ1-3,.,.,CAISGAGGGARSGNTIYF,TGTGCCATCAGTGGAGCGGGCGGGGGGGCCCGCTCTGGAAACACCATATATTTT
TRBV4-3,TRBJ2-1,.,.,CASSQGWGEQFF,TGCGCCAGCAGCCAAGGATGGGGTGAGCAGTTCTTC
TRBV9,TRBJ2-1,TRBD2,.,CASSVVSSGGGSNEQFF,TGTGCCAGCAGCGTAGTCTCGAGCGGGGGAGGTTCTAATGAGCAGTTCTTC
TRBV27,TRBJ2-5,TRBD2,.,CASSQTSGGVVDQYF,TGTGCCAGCAGTCAGACTAGCGGGGGGGTGGTAGACCAGTACTTC
TRBV7-9,TRBJ2-5,TRBD2,.,CASSFRTSVETQYF,TGTGCCAGCAGCTTCCGGACTAGCGTCGAGACCCAGTACTTC
TRBV6-5,TRBJ1-2,.,.,CASSYRSQGIYGYTF,TGTGCCAGCAGTTATCGTTCACAGGGTATCTATGGCTACACCTTC
TRBV28,TRBJ1-4,TRBD1,.,CASSFWTGVSEKLFF,TGTGCCAGCAGTTTCTGGACAGGGGTAAGCGAAAAACTGTTTTTT
TRBV9,TRBJ2-1,TRBD2,.,CASSTRFFSGRGGPSYNEQFF,TGTGCCAGCAGCACCCGCTTTTTTAGCGGGAGGGGCGGGCCCTCCTACAATGAGCAGTTCTTC
TRBV19,TRBJ2-1,.,.,CATRAGETSYNEQFF,TGTGCCACGCGGGCCGGAGAGACCTCCTACAATGAGCAGTTCTTC
TRBV6-5,TRBJ1-2,TRBD1,.,CASTYWQGAPGYTF,TGTGCCAGCACCTACTGGCAGGGGGCGCCTGGCTACACCTTC
TRBV19,TRBJ1-5,.,.,CASRNIQGVNQPQHF,TGTGCCAGTAGGAACATACAGGGAGTAAATCAGCCCCAGCATTTT
TRBV10-3,TRBJ1-6,.,.,CAIRGREGSPLHF,TGTGCCATCAGGGGCAGGGAAGGTTCACCCCTCCACTTT
TRBV6-5,TRBJ2-7,.,.,CASRPGRRTYEQYF,TGTGCCAGCAGACCGGGACGGCGTACCTACGAGCAGTACTTC
TRBV6-5,TRBJ2-3,.,.,CASSYRPPYTDTQYF,TGTGCCAGCAGTTACCGGCCACCTTACACAGATACGCAGTATTTT
TRBV29-1,TRBJ1-1,TRBD1,.,CSVGFDRGASGSTEAFF,TGCAGCGTTGGGTTCGACAGGGGGGCCTCGGGGAGCACTGAAGCTTTCTTT
TRBV6-5,TRBJ1-5,.,.,CASSFFNQPQHF,TGTGCCAGCAGTTTTTTCAATCAGCCCCAGCATTTT
TRBV5-1,TRBJ2-7,.,.,CASSRRDIYEQYF,TGCGCCAGCAGCCGCCGGGACATCTACGAGCAGTACTTC
TRBV11-2,TRBJ1-4,TRBD1,.,CASSRLGTAEKLFF,TGTGCCAGCAGCCGCCTGGGGACAGCCGAAAAACTGTTTTTT
TRBV9,TRBJ2-5,.,.,CASSARLEQETQYF,TGTGCCAGCAGCGCCAGGCTAGAACAAGAGACCCAGTACTTC
TRBV7-3,TRBJ2-5,TRBD2,.,CASSLLTGGQETQYF,TGTGCCAGCAGCTTACTTACGGGAGGTCAAGAGACCCAGTACTTC
TRBV10-3,TRBJ1-3,.,.,CANRGGNTIYF,TGTGCCAACCGGGGGGGAAACACCATATATTTT
TRBV4-3,TRBJ1-1,.,.,CASSQEPANTEAFF,TGCGCCAGCAGCCAAGAACCAGCGAACACTGAAGCTTTCTTT